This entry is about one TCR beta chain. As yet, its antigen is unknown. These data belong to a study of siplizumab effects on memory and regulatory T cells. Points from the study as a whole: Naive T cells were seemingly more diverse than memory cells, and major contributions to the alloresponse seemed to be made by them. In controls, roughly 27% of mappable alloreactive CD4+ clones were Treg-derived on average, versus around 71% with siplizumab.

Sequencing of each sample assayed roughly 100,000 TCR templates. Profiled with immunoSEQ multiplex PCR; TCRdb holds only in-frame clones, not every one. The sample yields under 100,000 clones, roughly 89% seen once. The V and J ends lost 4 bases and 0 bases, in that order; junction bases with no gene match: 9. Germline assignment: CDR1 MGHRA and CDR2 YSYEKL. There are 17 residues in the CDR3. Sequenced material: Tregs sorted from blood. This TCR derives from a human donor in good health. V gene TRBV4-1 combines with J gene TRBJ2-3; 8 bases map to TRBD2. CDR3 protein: CASSPTRGGPSTDTQYF. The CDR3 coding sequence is TGCGCCAGCAGCCCGACTCGGGGGGGGCCTAGCACAGATACGCAGTATTTT.